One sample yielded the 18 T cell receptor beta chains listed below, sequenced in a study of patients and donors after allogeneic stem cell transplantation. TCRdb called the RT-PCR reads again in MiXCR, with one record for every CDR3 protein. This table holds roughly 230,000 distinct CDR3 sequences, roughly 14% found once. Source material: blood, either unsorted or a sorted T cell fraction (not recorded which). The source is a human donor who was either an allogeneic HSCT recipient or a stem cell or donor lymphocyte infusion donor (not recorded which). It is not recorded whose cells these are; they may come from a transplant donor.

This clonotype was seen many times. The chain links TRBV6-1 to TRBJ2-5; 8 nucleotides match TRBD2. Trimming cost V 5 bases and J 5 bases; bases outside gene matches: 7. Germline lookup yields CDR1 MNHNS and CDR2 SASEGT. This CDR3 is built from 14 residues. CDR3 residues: CASSPGLVRETQYF. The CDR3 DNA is TGTGCCAGCAGTCCGGGACTAGTGCGGGAGACCCAGTACTTC.

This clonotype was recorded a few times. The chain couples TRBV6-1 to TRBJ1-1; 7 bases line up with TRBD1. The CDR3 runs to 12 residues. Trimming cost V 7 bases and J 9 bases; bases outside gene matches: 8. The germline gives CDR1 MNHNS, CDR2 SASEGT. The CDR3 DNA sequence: TGTGCCAGCACTCGGGACAGTGGGAAAGCTTTCTTT. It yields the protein CASTRDSGKAFF.

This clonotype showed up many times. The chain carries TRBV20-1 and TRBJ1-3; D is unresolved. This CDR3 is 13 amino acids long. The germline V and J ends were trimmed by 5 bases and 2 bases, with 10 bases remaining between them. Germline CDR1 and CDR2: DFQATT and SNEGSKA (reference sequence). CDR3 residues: CSASGVTGNTIYF. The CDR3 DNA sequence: TGCAGTGCTTCCGGGGTCACTGGAAACACCATATATTTT.

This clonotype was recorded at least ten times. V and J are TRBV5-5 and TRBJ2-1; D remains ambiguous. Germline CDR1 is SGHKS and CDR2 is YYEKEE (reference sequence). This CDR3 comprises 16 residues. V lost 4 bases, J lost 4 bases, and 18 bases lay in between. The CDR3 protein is CASSVVSTHSYNEQFF. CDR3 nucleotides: TGTGCCAGCAGCGTCGTGTCTACCCACTCGTACAATGAGCAGTTCTTC.

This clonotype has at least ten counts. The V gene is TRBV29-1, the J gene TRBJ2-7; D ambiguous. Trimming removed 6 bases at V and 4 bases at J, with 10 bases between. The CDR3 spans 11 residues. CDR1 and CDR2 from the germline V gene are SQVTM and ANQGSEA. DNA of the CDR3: TGCAGCGTCAATCTGGGATACGAGCAGTACTTC. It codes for CSVNLGYEQYF.

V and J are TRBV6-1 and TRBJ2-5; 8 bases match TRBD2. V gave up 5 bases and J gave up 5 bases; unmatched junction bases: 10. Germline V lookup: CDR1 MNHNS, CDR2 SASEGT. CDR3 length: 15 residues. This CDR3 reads CASSNGFSGVETQYF. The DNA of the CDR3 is TGTGCCAGCAGTAATGGGTTTAGCGGGGTCGAGACCCAGTACTTC.

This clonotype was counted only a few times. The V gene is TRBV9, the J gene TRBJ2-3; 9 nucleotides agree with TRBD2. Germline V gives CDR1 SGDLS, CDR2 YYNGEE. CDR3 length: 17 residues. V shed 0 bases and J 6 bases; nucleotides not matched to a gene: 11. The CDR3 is CASSVAAGGTSLDTQYF. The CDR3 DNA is TGTGCCAGCAGCGTAGCTGCAGGGGGGACTAGCTTGGATACGCAGTATTTT. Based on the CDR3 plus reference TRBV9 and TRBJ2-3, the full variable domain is DSGVTQTPKHLITATGQRVTLRCSPRSGDLSVYWYQQSLDQGLQFLIQYYNGEERAKGNILERFSAQQFPDLHSELNLSSLELGDSALYFCASSVAAGGTSLDTQYFGPGTRLTVL.

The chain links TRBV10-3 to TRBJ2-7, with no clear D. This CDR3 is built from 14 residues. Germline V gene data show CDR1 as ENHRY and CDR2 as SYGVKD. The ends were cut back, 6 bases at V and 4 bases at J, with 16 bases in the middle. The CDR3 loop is CAISVGSTAYEQYF. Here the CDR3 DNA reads TGTGCCATCAGCGTAGGATCCACAGCTTACGAGCAGTACTTC.

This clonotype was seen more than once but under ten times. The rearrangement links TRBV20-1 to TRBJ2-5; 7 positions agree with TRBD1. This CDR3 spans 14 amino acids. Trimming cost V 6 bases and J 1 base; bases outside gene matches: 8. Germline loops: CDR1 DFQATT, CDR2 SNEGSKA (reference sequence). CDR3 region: CSAPGAGGQETQYF. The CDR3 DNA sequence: TGCAGTGCACCAGGGGCAGGGGGCCAAGAGACCCAGTACTTC.

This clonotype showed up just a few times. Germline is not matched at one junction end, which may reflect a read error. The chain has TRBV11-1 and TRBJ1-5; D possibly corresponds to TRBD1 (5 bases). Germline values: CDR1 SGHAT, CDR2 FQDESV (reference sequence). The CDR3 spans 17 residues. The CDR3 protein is CASGLAGESDSNQPQHF. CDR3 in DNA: TGTGCCAGCGGCTTAGCGGGGGAGAGCGATAGCAATCAGCCCCAGCATTTT.

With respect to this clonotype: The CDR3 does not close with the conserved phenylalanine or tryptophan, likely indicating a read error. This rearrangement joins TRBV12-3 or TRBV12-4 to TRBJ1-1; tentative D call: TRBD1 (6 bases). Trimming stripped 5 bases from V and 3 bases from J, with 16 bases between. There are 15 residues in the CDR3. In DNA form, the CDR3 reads TGTGCCAGCAGTCCAAGGGGAGGGGGGGACACTGAAGCTTTCCTT. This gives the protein CASSPRGGGDTEAFL.

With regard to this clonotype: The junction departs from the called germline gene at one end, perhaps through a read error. The CDR3: CASSLASRDTQYF. Written as DNA, the CDR3 is TGCGCCAGCAGCTTGGCCAGCAGAGATACGCAGTATTTT. The chain couples TRBV5-1 to TRBJ2-3; D is unresolved. This CDR3 comprises 13 residues. CDR1 and CDR2 (germline): SGHRS, YFSETQ.

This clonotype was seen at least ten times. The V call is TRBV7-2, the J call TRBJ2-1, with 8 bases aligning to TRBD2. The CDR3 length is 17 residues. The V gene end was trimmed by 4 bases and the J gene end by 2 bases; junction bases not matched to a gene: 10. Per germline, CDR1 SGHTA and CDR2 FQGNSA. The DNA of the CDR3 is TGTGCCAGCAGCTCCGAAGGACGGGGGGGCGCCTACAATGAGCAGTTCTTC. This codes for CASSSEGRGGAYNEQFF.

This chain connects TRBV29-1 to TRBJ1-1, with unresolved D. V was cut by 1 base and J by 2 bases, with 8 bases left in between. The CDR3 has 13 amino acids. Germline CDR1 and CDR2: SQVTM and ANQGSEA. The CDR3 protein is CSVEVGTNTEAFF. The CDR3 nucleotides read TGCAGCGTTGAAGTTGGAACCAACACTGAAGCTTTCTTT.

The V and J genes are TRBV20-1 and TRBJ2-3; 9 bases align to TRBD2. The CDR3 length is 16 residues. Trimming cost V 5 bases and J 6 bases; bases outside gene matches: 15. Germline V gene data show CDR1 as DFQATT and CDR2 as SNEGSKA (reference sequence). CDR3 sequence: CSAERVDSGSLDTQYF. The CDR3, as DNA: TGCAGTGCTGAGCGTGTAGATAGCGGGAGTTTGGATACGCAGTATTTT.

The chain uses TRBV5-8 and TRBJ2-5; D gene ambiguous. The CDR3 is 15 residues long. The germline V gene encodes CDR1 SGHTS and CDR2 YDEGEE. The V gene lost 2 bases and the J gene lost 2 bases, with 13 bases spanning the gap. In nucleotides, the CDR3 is TGTGCCAGCAGCTTAATGGCGGCTCCACAAGAGACCCAGTACTTC. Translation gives CASSLMAAPQETQYF.

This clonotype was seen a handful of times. The CDR3: CASSDTQGNEKLFF. The CDR3 DNA reads as TGTGCCAGCAGCGACACACAGGGGAATGAAAAACTGTTTTTT. The chain recombines TRBV6-1 with TRBJ1-4; TRBD1 agrees at 7 bases. In germline, CDR1 is MNHNS, CDR2 SASEGT. The CDR3 spans 14 residues. V shed 6 bases, J shed 5 bases, and the junction held 6 bases outside the gene matches.

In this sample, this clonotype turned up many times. The CDR3 sequence is CASRVGSHSGNTIYF. The CDR3 DNA reads TGTGCCAGCAGGGTGGGCAGTCATTCTGGAAACACCATATATTTT. The genes are TRBV12-3 or TRBV12-4 and TRBJ1-3; the D is unclear. CDR3 length: 15 residues. V gave up 6 bases and J gave up 1 base, with 13 bases separating them.